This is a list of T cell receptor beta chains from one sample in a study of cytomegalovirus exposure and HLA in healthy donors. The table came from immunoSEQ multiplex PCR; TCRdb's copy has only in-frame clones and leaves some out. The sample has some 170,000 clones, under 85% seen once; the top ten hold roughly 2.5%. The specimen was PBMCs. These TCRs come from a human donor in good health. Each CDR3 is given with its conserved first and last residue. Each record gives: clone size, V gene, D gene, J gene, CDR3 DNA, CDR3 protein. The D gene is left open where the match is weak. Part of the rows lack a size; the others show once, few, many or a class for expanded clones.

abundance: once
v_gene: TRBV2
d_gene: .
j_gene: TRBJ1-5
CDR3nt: TGTGCCAGCAGTGATGCCCCGGGTGGAGAGGGTCAGCCCCAGCATTTT
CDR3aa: CASSDAPGGEGQPQHF

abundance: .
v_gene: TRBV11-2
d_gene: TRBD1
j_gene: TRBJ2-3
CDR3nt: TGTGCCAGCAGCTTATCCGGGACAGGGGACACAGATACGCAGTATTTT
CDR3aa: CASSLSGTGDTDTQYF

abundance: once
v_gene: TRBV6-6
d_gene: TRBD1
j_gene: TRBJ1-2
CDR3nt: TGTGCCAGCAGCCCTACAGGGGACTATGGCTACACCTTC
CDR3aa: CASSPTGDYGYTF

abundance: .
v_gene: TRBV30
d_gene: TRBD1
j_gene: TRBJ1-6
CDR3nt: TGTGCCTGGAGTGTCGGGACAGGGAATTCACCCCTCCACTTT
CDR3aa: CAWSVGTGNSPLHF

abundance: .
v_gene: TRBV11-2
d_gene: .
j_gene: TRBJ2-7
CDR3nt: TGTGCCAGCAGCTCGACAGGCTACGAGCAGTACTTC
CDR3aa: CASSSTGYEQYF

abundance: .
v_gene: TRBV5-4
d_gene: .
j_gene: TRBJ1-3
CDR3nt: TGTGCCAGCAGCTTTTTTCCCAGAGCGGATCCCCCATATTTT
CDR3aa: CASSFFPRADPPYF

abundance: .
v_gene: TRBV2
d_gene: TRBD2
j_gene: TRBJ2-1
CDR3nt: TGTGCCAGCAGGGGGCCCCTAGCGGGGGCCCCTAATGAGCAGTTCTTC
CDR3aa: CASRGPLAGAPNEQFF

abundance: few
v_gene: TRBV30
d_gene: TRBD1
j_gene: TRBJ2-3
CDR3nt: TGTGCCTGGAGTCTAGGACAGGGACTGACAGATACGCAGTATTTT
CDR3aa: CAWSLGQGLTDTQYF

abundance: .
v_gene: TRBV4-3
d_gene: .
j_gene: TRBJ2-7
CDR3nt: TGCGCCAGCAGCCAAGACCCAAGGGGGTACGAGCAGTACTTC
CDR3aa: CASSQDPRGYEQYF

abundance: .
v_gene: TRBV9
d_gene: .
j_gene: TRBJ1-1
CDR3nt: TGTGCCAGCAGCGTAGGACAGATGGGCACTGAAGCTTTCTTT
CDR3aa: CASSVGQMGTEAFF

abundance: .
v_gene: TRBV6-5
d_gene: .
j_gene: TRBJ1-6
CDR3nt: TGTGCCAGCAGTTCCAGGGGTTCCCTTTATAATTCACCCCTCCACTTT
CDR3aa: CASSSRGSLYNSPLHF

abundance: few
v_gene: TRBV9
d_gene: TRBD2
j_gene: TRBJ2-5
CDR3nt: TGTGCCAGCAGCGTAGGGGGTAGCGGGGCCCAAGAGACCCAGTACTTC
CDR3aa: CASSVGGSGAQETQYF

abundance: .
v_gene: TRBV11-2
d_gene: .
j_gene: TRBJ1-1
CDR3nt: TGTGCCAGCAGCTCCTACAGGGTCCTGGGCACTGAAGCTTTCTTT
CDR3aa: CASSSYRVLGTEAFF

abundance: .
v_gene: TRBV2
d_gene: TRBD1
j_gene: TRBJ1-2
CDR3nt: TGTGCCAGCAAGACAGGGGAAGGCTACACCTTC
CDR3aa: CASKTGEGYTF

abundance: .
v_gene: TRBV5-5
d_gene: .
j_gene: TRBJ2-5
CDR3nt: TGTGCCAGCAGCTTGGGCTCTTTCACGACGAGGGAGACCCAGTACTTC
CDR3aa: CASSLGSFTTRETQYF

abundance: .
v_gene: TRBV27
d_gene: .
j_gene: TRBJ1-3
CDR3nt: TGTGCCAGCAGTTTCGGGGGACCCTCTGGAAACACCATATATTTT
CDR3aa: CASSFGGPSGNTIYF

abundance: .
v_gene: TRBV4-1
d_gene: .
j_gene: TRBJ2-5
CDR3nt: TGCGCCAGCAGCCAAGTGGGGCCCGGGGGTCGAGAGACCCAGTACTTC
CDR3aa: CASSQVGPGGRETQYF

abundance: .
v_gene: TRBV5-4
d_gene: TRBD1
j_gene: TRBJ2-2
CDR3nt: TGTGCCAGCAGCACCGGACAGGGGAACACCGGGGAGCTGTTTTTT
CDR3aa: CASSTGQGNTGELFF

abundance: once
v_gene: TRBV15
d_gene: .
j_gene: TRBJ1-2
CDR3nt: TGTGCCACCAGCAGAGATAAGGGGTACGAAGGCGGCTACACCTTC
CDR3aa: CATSRDKGYEGGYTF

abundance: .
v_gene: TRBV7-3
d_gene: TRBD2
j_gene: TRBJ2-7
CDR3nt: TGTGCCAGCAGCCCCCGCGGCGGGGGGTGGCAGTACTTC
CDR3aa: CASSPRGGGWQYF

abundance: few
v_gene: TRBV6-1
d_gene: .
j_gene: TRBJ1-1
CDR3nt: TGTGCCAGCACCCAAAACGGGGCTTTCTTT
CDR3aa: CASTQNGAFF

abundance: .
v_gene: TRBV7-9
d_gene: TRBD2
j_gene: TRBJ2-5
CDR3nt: TGTGCCAGCAGCGCGGTGACTAGCGGAGAGACCCAGTACTTC
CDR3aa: CASSAVTSGETQYF

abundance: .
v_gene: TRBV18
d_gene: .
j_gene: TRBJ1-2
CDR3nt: TGTGCCAGCTCACCGAATTCAGGGTCGGATGGCTACACCTTC
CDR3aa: CASSPNSGSDGYTF

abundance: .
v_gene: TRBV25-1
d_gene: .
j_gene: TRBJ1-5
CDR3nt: TGTGCCAGCACTGAATACTGGGGACAACCAATTATTTATCAGCCCCAGCATTTT
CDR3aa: CASTEYWGQPIIYQPQHF

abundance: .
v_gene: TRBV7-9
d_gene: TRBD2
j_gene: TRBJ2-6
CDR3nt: TGTGCCAGCAGCTTATCCAGCGGGGGGGCCTTTGGGGCCAACGTCCTGACTTTC
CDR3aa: CASSLSSGGAFGANVLTF

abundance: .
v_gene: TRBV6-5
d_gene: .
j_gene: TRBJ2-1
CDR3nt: TGTGCCAGCGGAAGAACAGTTAGTGTTGCCGATGAGCAGTTCTTC
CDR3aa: CASGRTVSVADEQFF

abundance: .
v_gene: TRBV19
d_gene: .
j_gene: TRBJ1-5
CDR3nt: TGTGCCAGTAGACGCGGACAGTATAGCAATCAGCCCCAGCATTTT
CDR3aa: CASRRGQYSNQPQHF

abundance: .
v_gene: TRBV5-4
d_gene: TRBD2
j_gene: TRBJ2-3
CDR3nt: TGTGCCAGCAGCCGTGGGCCTAGCGGGACCACAGATACGCAGTATTTT
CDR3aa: CASSRGPSGTTDTQYF

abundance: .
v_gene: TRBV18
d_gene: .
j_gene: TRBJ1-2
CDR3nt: TGTGCCAGCTCGACTTGGCAGGGCGGGGATAGAGAAGGCTACACCTTC
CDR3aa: CASSTWQGGDREGYTF

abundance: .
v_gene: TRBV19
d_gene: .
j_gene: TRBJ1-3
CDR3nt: TGTGCCAGTAAGATACTTGAGAGTAGAGGAAACACCATATATTTT
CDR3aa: CASKILESRGNTIYF

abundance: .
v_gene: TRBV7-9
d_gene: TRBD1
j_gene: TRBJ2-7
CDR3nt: TGTGCCAGCAGCCCCCCCCGAGGGCAGGGGGATTCCTACGAGCAGTACTTC
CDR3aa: CASSPPRGQGDSYEQYF

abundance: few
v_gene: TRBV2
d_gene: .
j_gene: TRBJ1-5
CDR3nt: TGTGCCAGCACTCCATTAAGGGGGTCTCAGCAGCCCCAGCATTTT
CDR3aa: CASTPLRGSQQPQHF

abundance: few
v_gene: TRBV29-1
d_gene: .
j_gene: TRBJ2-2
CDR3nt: TGCAGCGCCATTGTAGGGGCCATGAACACCGGGGAGCTGTTTTTT
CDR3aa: CSAIVGAMNTGELFF